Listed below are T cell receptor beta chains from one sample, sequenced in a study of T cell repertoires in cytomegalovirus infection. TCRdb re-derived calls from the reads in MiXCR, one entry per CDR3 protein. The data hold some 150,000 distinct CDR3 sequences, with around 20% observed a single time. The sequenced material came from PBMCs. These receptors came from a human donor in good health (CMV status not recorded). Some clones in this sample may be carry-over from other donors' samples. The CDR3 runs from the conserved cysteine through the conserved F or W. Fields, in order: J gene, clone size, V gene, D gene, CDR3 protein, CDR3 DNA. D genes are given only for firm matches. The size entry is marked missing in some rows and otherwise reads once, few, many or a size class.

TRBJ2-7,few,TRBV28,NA,CASRTTGITRHEQYF,TGTGCCAGCAGAACAACGGGGATAACTCGACACGAGCAGTACTTC
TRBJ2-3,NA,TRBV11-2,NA,CASSYKDGPDTQYF,TGTGCCAGCAGCTACAAGGACGGACCAGATACGCAGTATTTT
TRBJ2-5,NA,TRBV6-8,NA,CASTLNRQETQYF,TGTGCCAGCACCCTCAATCGTCAGGAGACCCAGTACTTC
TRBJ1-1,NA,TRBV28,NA,CASSLPGPNTEAFF,TGTGCCAGCAGTCTCCCCGGGCCGAACACTGAAGCTTTCTTT
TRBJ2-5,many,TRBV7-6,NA,CASSSIGRVKTQYF,TGTGCCAGCAGCTCAATAGGCAGGGTAAAGACCCAGTACTTC
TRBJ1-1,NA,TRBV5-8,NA,CASRTGRSTEAFF,TGTGCCAGCAGAACAGGGAGGAGCACTGAAGCTTTCTTT
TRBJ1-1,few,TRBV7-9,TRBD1,CASSPGQGEPFTEAFF,TGTGCCAGCAGCCCCGGGCAGGGGGAGCCGTTCACTGAAGCTTTCTTT
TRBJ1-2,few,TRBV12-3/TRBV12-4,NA,CASRAPRRGPNYGYTF,TGTGCCAGCAGGGCTCCTCGAAGGGGCCCTAACTATGGCTACACCTTC
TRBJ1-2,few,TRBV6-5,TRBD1,CASSSFRDRDGYTF,TGTGCCAGCAGTTCGTTCCGGGACAGAGATGGCTACACCTTC
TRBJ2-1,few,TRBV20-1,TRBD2,CSAEKASGGTNEQFF,TGCAGTGCCGAAAAAGCTAGCGGGGGGACCAATGAGCAGTTCTTC
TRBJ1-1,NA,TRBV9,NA,CASSVSQVNTEAFF,TGTGCCAGCAGCGTATCCCAGGTGAACACTGAAGCTTTCTTT
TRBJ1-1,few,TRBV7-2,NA,CASSLEATRFEAFF,TGTGCCAGCAGCTTAGAGGCCACACGGTTTGAAGCTTTCTTT
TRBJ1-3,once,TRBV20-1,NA,CSARDLARETGNTIYF,TGCAGTGCTAGAGATTTGGCCAGGGAGACTGGAAACACCATATATTTT
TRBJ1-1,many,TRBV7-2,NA,CASSRQGYTEAFF,TGTGCCAGCAGCCGTCAGGGCTACACTGAAGCTTTCTTT
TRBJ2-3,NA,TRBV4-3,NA,CASSQDGPGGSTDTQYF,TGCGCCAGCAGCCAAGATGGGCCGGGTGGGAGCACAGATACGCAGTATTTT
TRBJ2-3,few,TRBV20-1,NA,CSASTSTDTQYF,TGCAGTGCTAGTACTAGCACAGATACGCAGTATTTT
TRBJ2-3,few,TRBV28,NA,CASSSFRRGTDTQYF,TGTGCCAGCAGCTCCTTTAGGAGGGGCACAGATACGCAGTATTTT
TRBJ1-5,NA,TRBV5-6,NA,CASSLYGTGFTAPQHF,TGTGCCAGCAGCTTGTACGGAACAGGGTTCACGGCGCCCCAGCATTTT
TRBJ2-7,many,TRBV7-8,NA,CASSLGPTAYEQYF,TGTGCCAGCAGCTTAGGTCCAACCGCCTACGAGCAGTACTTC
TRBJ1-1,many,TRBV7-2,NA,CASRSRGFNTEAFF,TGTGCCAGCAGGTCCCGAGGGTTCAACACTGAAGCTTTCTTT
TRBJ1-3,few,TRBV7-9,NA,CASSLAGRDTIYF,TGTGCCAGCAGCTTAGCCGGGCGGGACACCATATATTTT
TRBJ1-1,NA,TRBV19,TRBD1,CASSNGRGTASSLEAFF,TGTGCCAGTAGTAATGGCCGCGGGACAGCTTCATCCTTAGAAGCTTTCTTT
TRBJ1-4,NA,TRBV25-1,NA,CASSESGSTHREKLFF,TGTGCCAGCAGTGAAAGCGGGTCAACTCACCGGGAAAAACTGTTTTTT
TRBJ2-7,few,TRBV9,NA,CASSPGRGIYEQYF,TGTGCCAGCAGCCCGGGGCGGGGCATTTACGAGCAGTACTTC
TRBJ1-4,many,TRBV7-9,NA,CASSSQGPNEKLFF,TGTGCCAGCAGCTCACAGGGACCCAATGAAAAACTGTTTTTT
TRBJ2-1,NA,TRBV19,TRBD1,CASRNRDSSYNEQFF,TGTGCCAGTAGAAACCGGGACAGCTCCTACAATGAGCAGTTCTTC
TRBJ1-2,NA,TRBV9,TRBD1,CASSVGTGVDYGYTF,TGTGCCAGCAGCGTAGGAACAGGGGTGGATTATGGCTACACCTTC
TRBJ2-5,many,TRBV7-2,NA,CASSLAGGQETQYF,TGTGCCAGCAGCTTAGCGGGGGGACAAGAGACCCAGTACTTC
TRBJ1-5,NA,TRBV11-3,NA,CASSLVGDRQPQHF,TGTGCCAGCAGCTTAGTAGGGGATCGGCAGCCCCAGCATTTT
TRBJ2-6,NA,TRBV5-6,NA,CASSHQVAMSGANVLTF,TGTGCCAGCAGCCATCAGGTGGCCATGTCTGGGGCCAACGTCCTGACTTTC
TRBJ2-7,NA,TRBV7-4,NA,CASSLAYGLEQYF,TGTGCCAGCAGCTTAGCGTATGGCCTCGAGCAGTACTTC
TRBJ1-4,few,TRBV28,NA,CASSGATNEKLFF,TGTGCCAGCAGCGGCGCAACTAATGAAAAACTGTTTTTT
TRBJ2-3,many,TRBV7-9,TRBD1,CASSPRRTGGLGTDTQYF,TGTGCCAGCAGCCCCCGCCGGACAGGGGGCTTGGGCACAGATACGCAGTATTTT
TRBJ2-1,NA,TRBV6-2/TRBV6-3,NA,CASSYSTVGQGDGNEQFF,TGTGCCAGCAGTTACTCAACTGTCGGGCAGGGAGATGGCAATGAGCAGTTCTTC
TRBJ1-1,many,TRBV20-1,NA,CSARAALAAPEAFF,TGCAGTGCTAGAGCAGCGCTCGCGGCCCCTGAAGCTTTCTTT
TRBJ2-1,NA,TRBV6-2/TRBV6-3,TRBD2,CASKRDSSYNEQFF,TGTGCCAGCAAGCGGGACTCGTCCTACAATGAGCAGTTCTTC
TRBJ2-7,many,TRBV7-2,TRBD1,CASSRDRASSYEQYF,TGTGCCAGCAGCCGCGACAGGGCGAGCTCCTACGAGCAGTACTTC
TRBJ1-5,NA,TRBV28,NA,CASSKYLGRSNQPQHF,TGTGCCAGCAGTAAGTATTTGGGTAGAAGCAATCAGCCCCAGCATTTT
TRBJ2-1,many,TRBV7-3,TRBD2,CASSLGTSLNNEQFF,TGTGCCAGCAGCTTGGGGACTAGCCTTAACAATGAGCAGTTCTTC
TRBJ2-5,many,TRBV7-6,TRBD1,CASSDTGGVRETQYF,TGTGCCAGCAGCGATACAGGGGGCGTGCGGGAGACCCAGTACTTC
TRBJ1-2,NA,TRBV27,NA,CASSWDKTNGYTF,TGTGCCAGCAGCTGGGACAAGACAAATGGCTACACCTTC
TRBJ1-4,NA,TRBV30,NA,CAWSVEQGWNEKLFF,TGTGCCTGGAGTGTAGAACAGGGCTGGAATGAAAAACTGTTTTTT
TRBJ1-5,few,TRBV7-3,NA,CASSLIVTGRQPQHF,TGTGCCAGCAGCTTAATCGTAACAGGGAGACAGCCCCAGCATTTT
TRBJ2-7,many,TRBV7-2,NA,CASSPPVSEQYF,TGTGCCAGCAGCCCCCCCGTGAGTGAGCAGTACTTC
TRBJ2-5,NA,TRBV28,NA,CASSFLEEGDETQYF,TGTGCCAGCAGTTTCCTCGAGGAGGGTGACGAGACCCAGTACTTC
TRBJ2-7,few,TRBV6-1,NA,CASRSMEEQYF,TGTGCCAGCAGGTCCATGGAGGAGCAGTACTTC
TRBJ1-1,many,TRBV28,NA,CASSFGGRTEAFF,TGTGCCAGCAGCTTCGGGGGTAGGACTGAAGCTTTCTTT
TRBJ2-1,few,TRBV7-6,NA,CASSLVYGEYNEQFF,TGTGCCAGCAGCTTAGTATACGGGGAGTACAATGAGCAGTTCTTC
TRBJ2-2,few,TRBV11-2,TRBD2,CASSLGGGTGELFF,TGTGCCAGCAGCTTAGGCGGGGGCACCGGGGAGCTGTTTTTT